This T cell receptor beta chain emerged from a study of blood T cell repertoires in COVID-19 (TCRdb year 2020). In the study overall: Samples covering the acute and convalescent phases of COVID-19 were provided by collaborators in the United States, Italy and Spain. The prospective study material was composed of cDNA or gDNA derived from T cells, B-cell-depleted T cells, or PBMCs. The dataset comprised deeply sampled blood TCRbeta repertoires from subjects exposed to, actively infected with, or recovered from COVID-19. The repertoires were made available in a free public database intended to serve as a resource for research on the immune response to SARS-CoV-2. The samples were drawn from the first 160 participants of the ongoing ImmuneRACE study and from over 950 subjects provided by 6 global collaborators. Nearly every sample came with metadata listing a de-identified subject ID, COVID-19 status, age in years and sex. Where HLA class I and class II types were available, the types were taken from metadata supplied by the sample provider, not from assay-based typing. Paper-wide results and their limitations: The amount of clinical and demographic metadata varied by source and participant and was provided uncurated.

Each collaborating institution followed its own protocols to collect whole blood in K2EDTA tubes. For TCRbeta analysis, collaborators shipped samples in one of three forms: frozen whole blood, isolated PBMCs, or DNA extracted from either of those sample types. For this clone: Its target antigen remains unknown. No much larger clone is present one base from it, and per-base qualities are unavailable.

TCRbeta CDR3 regions were amplified from genomic DNA using the immunoSEQ Assay, a bias-controlled multiplex PCR. On the study's bioinformatics: The number of nucleated cells in each sample was estimated from the amplification of reference gene primers within the assay. To quantify the absolute abundance of each unique TCRbeta CDR3 rearrangement, sequence reads were collapsed and filtered. For each sample, productive Simpson clonality was calculated as the square root of Simpson's diversity index over productive rearrangements. TCRdb took over this immuneACCESS table, retaining in-frame rearrangements with V and J assigned. Such tables are incomplete; in checked studies, under half of the missing clones stem from an unresolved V gene, and the remainder is unexplained. From that table come the V and J calls and clone size; the DNA was used to work out D and trimming. In all, the sample holds about 200,000 clones, and about four fifths of those were seen once. The ten most abundant clones make up 2% to 3% of the sample.

Via the germline V gene, CDR1 is KGHDR and CDR2 SFDVKD. The CDR3 goes from the cysteine to the phenylalanine over 17 residues. The only DNA kept is the CDR3, 51 bases in frame from the first base. V was cut back by 3 bases and J by 4 bases, leaving a gap of 20 bases between them. The chain was built from TRBV24-1 and TRBJ1-2; TRBD1 is a possible D gene, resting on 6 matching bases. The sequencing sample was made of peripheral blood. The sequence came from a woman in her thirties or forties with active or convalescent COVID-19. The CDR3 protein: CATSDPASGGDGYGYTF. Read as DNA, the sequence is TGTGCCACCAGTGATCCAGCCTCGGGGGGCGACGGCTATGGCTACACCTTC.